Included here is one T cell receptor beta chain sequence, with context. The data derive from a study of blood T cell repertoires in COVID-19. Study information: The samples span acute and convalescent COVID-19 from the United States, Italy and Spain.

Germline V CDR1 and CDR2: SGHTA, FQGNSA. V lost 7 bases to trimming and J lost 4 bases, with 11 bases between them. The CDR3 has 12 amino acids. Clones were read by immunoSEQ multiplex PCR, and TCRdb kept only the in-frame ones, dropping some. The table includes approximately 150,000 clones, roughly four fifths detected once. The chain recombines TRBV7-2 with TRBJ2-7; D ambiguous. The receptor was derived from a human donor in a cohort sampled during active COVID-19. The material sequenced was peripheral blood. Here the CDR3 reads CASTAVGYEQYF. CDR3 nucleotide sequence: TGTGCCAGCACCGCGGTCGGTTACGAGCAGTACTTC.